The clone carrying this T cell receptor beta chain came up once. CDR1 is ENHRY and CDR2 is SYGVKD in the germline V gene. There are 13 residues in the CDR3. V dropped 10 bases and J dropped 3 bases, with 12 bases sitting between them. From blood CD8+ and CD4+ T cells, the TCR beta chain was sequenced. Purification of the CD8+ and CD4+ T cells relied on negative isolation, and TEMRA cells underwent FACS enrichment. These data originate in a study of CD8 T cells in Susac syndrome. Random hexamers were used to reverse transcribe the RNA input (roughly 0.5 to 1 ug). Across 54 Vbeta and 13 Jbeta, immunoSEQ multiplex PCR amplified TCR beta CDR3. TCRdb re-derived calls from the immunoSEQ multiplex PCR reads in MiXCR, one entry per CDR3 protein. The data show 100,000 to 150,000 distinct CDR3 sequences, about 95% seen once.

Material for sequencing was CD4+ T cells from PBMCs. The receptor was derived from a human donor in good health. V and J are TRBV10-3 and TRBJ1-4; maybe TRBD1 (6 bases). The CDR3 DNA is TGTGCCAGTTCCCAGGGGTCTAATGAAAAACTGTTTTTT. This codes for CASSQGSNEKLFF.